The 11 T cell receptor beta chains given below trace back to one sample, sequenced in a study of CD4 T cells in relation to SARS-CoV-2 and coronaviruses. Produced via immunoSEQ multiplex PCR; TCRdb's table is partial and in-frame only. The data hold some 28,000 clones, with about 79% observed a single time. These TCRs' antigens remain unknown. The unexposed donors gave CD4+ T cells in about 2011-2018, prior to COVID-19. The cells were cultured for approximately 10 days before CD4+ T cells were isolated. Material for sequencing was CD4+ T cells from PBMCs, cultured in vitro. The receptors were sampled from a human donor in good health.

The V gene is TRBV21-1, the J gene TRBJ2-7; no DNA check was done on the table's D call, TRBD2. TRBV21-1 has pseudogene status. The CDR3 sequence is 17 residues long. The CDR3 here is CASSKVFGGPRTYEQYF. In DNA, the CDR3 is TGTGCCAGCAGCAAAGTTTTCGGGGGACCTCGGACCTACGAGCAGTACTTC.

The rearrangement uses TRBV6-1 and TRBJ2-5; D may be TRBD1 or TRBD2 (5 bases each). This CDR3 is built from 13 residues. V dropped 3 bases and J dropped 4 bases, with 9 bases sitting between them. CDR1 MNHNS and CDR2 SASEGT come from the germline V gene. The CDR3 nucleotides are TGTGCCAGCAGTGATGGGGGTCCAGAGACCCAGTACTTC. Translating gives CASSDGGPETQYF.

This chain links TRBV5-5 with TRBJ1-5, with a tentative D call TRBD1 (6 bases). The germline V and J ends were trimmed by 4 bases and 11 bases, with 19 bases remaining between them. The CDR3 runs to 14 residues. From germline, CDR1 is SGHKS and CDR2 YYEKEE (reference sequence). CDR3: CASSPQPGDVAQHF. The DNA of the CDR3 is TGTGCCAGCAGCCCGCAGCCAGGGGACGTGGCCCAGCATTTT. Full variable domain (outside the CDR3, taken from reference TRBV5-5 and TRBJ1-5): DAGVTQSPTHLIKTRGQQVTLRCSPISGHKSVSWYQQVLGQGPQFIFQYYEKEERGRGNFPDRFSARQFPNYSSELNVNALLLGDSALYLCASSPQPGDVAQHFGDGTRLSIL.

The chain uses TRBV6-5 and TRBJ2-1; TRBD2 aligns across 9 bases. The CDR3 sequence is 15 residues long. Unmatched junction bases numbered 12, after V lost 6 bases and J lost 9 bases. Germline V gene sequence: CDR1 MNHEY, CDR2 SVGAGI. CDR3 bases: TGTGCCAGCAGCGATAGCGGGGGACTTCTCAGTGAGCAGTTCTTC. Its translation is CASSDSGGLLSEQFF.

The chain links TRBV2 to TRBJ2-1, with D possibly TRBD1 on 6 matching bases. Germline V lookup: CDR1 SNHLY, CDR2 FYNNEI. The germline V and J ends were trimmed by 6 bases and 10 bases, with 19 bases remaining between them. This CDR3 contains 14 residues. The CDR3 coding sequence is TGTGCCAGCAGGAGGGGGACAAACGTGTGGGAGCAGTTCTTC. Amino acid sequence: CASRRGTNVWEQFF. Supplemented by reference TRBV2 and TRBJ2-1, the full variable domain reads EPEVTQTPSHQVTQMGQEVILRCVPISNHLYFYWYRQILGQKVEFLVSFYNNEISEKSEIFDDQFSVERPDGSNFTLKIRSTKLEDSAMYFCASRRGTNVWEQFFGPGTRLTVL.

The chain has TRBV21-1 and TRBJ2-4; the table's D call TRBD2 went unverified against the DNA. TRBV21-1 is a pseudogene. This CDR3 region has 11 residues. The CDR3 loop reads CTPFTRDIQYF. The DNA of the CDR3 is TGTACCCCTTTCACTCGGGACATTCAGTACTTC.

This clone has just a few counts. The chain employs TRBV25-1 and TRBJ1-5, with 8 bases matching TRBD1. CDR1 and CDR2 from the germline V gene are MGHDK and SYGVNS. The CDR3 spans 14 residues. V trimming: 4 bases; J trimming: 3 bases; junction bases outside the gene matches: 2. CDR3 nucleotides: TGTGCCAGCAGTGGGGACAGGCCCAATCAGCCCCAGCATTTT. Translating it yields CASSGDRPNQPQHF.

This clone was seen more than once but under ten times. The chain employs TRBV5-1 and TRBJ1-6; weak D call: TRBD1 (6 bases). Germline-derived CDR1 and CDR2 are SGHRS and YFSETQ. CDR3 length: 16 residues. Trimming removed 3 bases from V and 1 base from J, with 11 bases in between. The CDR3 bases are TGCGCCAGCAGCTGGGGGGCAGAGTCCTATAATTCACCCCTCCACTTT. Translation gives CASSWGAESYNSPLHF.

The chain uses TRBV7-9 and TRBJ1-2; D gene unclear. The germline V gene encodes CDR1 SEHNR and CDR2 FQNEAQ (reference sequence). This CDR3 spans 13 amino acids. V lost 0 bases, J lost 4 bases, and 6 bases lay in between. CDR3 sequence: CASSLAMIYGYTF. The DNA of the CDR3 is TGTGCCAGCAGCTTAGCAATGATCTATGGCTACACCTTC.

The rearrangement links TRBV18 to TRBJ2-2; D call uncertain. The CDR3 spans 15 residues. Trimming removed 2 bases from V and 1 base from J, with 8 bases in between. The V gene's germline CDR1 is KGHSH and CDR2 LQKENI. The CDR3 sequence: CASSPIPENTGELFF. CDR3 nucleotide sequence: TGTGCCAGCTCACCAATCCCCGAGAACACCGGGGAGCTGTTTTTT.

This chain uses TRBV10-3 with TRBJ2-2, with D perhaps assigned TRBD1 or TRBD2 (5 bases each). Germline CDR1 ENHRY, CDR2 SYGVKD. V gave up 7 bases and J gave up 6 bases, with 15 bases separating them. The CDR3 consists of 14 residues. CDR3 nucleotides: TGTGCCATCATGGGGACCCCCCTCCCCGGGGAGCTGTTTTTT. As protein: CAIMGTPLPGELFF.